These 20 T cell receptor beta chains share one sample of origin, sequenced in a study of CD4 and CD8 cells across lung adenocarcinoma regions. TCRdb re-called the PCR reads with MiXCR, one entry per CDR3 protein. The top ten hold about 60% of the sample, which has around 18,000 distinct CDR3 sequences, 51% seen once. Material: CD8+ T cells from the center of a lung tumor. Receptors were obtained from a female donor with lung adenocarcinoma. The CD4 and CD8 labels of this study may be unreliable.

Note on this clonotype: Sequence at one end of the junction differs from germline and may be a read error. This chain joins TRBV7-7 and TRBJ2-1; possible D gene TRBD2, 6 bases. The DNA matches TRBJ2-5 better at its end, which makes the J call doubtful. Germline V gives CDR1 SSHAT, CDR2 FNYEAQ (reference sequence). The CDR3 has 14 residues. The DNA of the CDR3 is TGTGCTAGCAGCACCCGACCGGGGGAAGAGACCCAGTACTTC. It specifies CASSTRPGEETQYF.

This sequence joins TRBV12-3 or TRBV12-4 and TRBJ2-3, with unresolved D. V was pared by 6 bases and J by 7 bases, with 14 bases between. The CDR3 contains 13 residues. CDR3 sequence: CASSFRTVNTQYF. DNA for the CDR3: TGTGCCAGCAGCTTTAGAACAGTGAATACGCAGTATTTT.

This CDR3 reads CASSRNWQAQETQYF. CDR3 sequence (DNA): TGTGCCAGCAGTAGAAACTGGCAGGCCCAAGAGACCCAGTACTTC. The rearrangement joins TRBV6-1 to TRBJ2-5, with D unresolved. Germline V gene data show CDR1 as MNHNS and CDR2 as SASEGT. V shed 5 bases and J shed 1 base, with 14 bases lying between them. The CDR3 totals 15 residues.

A note on this clonotype: Mismatch with germline at one junction end may stem from a read error. This chain links TRBV27 with TRBJ2-3, with D perhaps TRBD2 (5 bases). Per germline, CDR1 MNHEY and CDR2 SMNVEV (reference sequence). This CDR3 has 14 amino acids. The CDR3 here is CAGSSGSSKDTQYF. In nucleotides, the CDR3 is TGTGCCGGCAGCTCGGGGTCTAGCAAAGATACGCAGTACTTT.

In its sample, this clonotype was seen many times. The CDR3 nucleotides read TGTGCCAGCAGTGCCGCAACAGGGTATAGCAATCAGCCCCAGCATTTT. This translates into CASSAATGYSNQPQHF. The rearrangement uses TRBV6-1 and TRBJ1-5, with D maybe TRBD1 (6 bases). This CDR3 is built from 16 residues. Germline CDR1 and CDR2: MNHNS and SASEGT. V was shortened by 4 bases and J by 0 bases, with 13 bases between the two germline ends.

This clonotype was detected only once. A read error may produce the germline difference seen at one junction end. The V call is TRBV6-1, the J call TRBJ2-3; 9 bases align to TRBD2. This CDR3 region has 15 residues. Germline V lookup: CDR1 MNHNS, CDR2 SASEGT. CDR3 amino acids: CASSTGAGGTNTQYF. Written as DNA, the CDR3 is TGTGCCAGCAGTACGGGAGCGGGAGGCACAAATACGCAGTATTTT.

This clonotype turned up a few times. CDR3 DNA sequence: TGTGCCAGCAGTGGCGATCAGACAGTTTCGGGCACAGATACGCAGTATTTT. Amino acids: CASSGDQTVSGTDTQYF. The chain recombines TRBV6-1 with TRBJ2-3; a possible D gene is TRBD1 (5 bases). The CDR3 runs 17 residues. V gave up 4 bases and J gave up 1 base, with 18 bases separating them. Germline values: CDR1 MNHNS, CDR2 SASEGT.

The V and J genes are TRBV10-1 and TRBJ2-1, with TRBD1 identical over 7 bases. J was trimmed by 8 bases and V by 6 bases; bases with no gene match: 13. The CDR3 is 15 amino acids. Germline values: CDR1 WNHNN, CDR2 SYGVQD (reference sequence). The CDR3 DNA reads TGCGCCAGCAGCCCGGGACAGAGATTGTTGCATGAGCAGTTCTTC. It yields the protein CASSPGQRLLHEQFF.

The chain carries TRBV6-5 and TRBJ1-4; D remains unclear. CDR3 length: 16 residues. The germline CDR1 and CDR2 sequences are MNHEY and SVGAGI. V lost 4 bases, J lost 8 bases, and 20 bases lay in between. CDR3 sequence: CASSFPDTSIGEKLFF. In nucleotides, the CDR3 is TGTGCCAGCAGTTTCCCCGACACCTCAATAGGGGAAAAACTGTTTTTT.

This clonotype was counted once. This CDR3 is CASRRAGSDKNTQYF. As DNA, the CDR3 is TGTGCCAGCAGGCGAGCGGGATCAGACAAAAACACCCAGTACTTC. J is TRBJ2-4 and V is TRBV6-1; 7 positions match TRBD2. There are 15 residues in the CDR3. After removal of 6 bases from V and 13 bases from J, the junction contained 18 bases not matched to a gene. Germline V CDR1 and CDR2: MNHNS, SASEGT.

Remarks on this clonotype: It is unclear where the CDR3 begins or ends on the DNA, so no DNA is shown, and the CDR3 is as TCRdb lists it. The rearrangement uses TRBV7-6 and TRBJ2-3; TRBD2 reflects the table's D call only, with no check against the DNA. CDR1 and CDR2 from the germline V gene are SGHVS and FNYEAQ. The CDR3 extends over 16 residues, inclusive of both ends. CDR3 region: CASGGVGAGATDTQYF.

This chain uses TRBV6-5 with TRBJ2-1, with 12 bases that match TRBD2. The germline gives CDR1 MNHEY, CDR2 SVGAGI. V lost 4 bases, J lost 0 bases, and 4 bases stayed unmatched. The CDR3 consists of 17 residues. This CDR3 is CASSFWTSGDSYNEQFF. CDR3 DNA sequence: TGTGCCAGCAGTTTCTGGACTAGCGGGGACTCCTACAATGAGCAGTTCTTC.

The chain recombines TRBV6-1 with TRBJ1-2; maybe TRBD1 (5 bases). The CDR3 length is 14 residues. Germline-derived CDR1 and CDR2 are MNHNS and SASEGT. Deletions cut 2 bases from V and 6 bases from J, with 13 bases between. The CDR3 reads CASSEYGREDGYTF. The CDR3 DNA reads as TGTGCCAGCAGTGAATATGGCAGGGAGGATGGCTACACCTTC.

This clonotype was counted only a few times. The rearrangement joins TRBV27 to TRBJ2-5; 7 nucleotides match TRBD1. The last part of the DNA fits TRBJ2-7 better; the J call may be wrong. This CDR3 is 14 amino acids long. CDR1 and CDR2 from the germline V gene are MNHEY and SMNVEV (reference sequence). CDR3 sequence reads: CASRSGDSLGEQYF. For the CDR3, the DNA is TGTGCCAGCAGGTCCGGGGACAGCCTGGGCGAGCAGTACTTC.

This clonotype was picked up many times. The chain is built from TRBV6-1 and TRBJ1-4, with D perhaps matching TRBD1 (6 bases). Deletions cut 8 bases from V and 7 bases from J, with 14 bases between. Germline CDR1 reads MNHNS; CDR2 reads SASEGT. The CDR3 extends over 13 amino acids. CDR3 sequence reads: CASGDRQAEKLFF. The DNA for the CDR3 is TGTGCCAGCGGAGACAGGCAGGCTGAAAAACTGTTTTTT.

This clonotype was picked up many times. The V gene is TRBV6-5, the J gene TRBJ2-1; 9 bases map to TRBD2. V was clipped by 6 bases and J by 5 bases; unmatched bases: 5. The CDR3 sequence is 14 residues long. Germline V CDR1 and CDR2: MNHEY, SVGAGI. In DNA, the CDR3 is TGTGCCAGCAGGAGACTAGCGGAGGACAATGAGCAGTTCTTC. Amino acids: CASRRLAEDNEQFF.

This clonotype was recorded many times. This chain uses TRBV6-5 with TRBJ2-7; perhaps TRBD1 as D (5 bases). Trimming cost V 2 bases and J 0 bases, with 8 bases left between them. The CDR3 consists of 14 residues. Germline lookup yields CDR1 MNHEY and CDR2 SVGAGI. As DNA, the CDR3 is TGTGCCAGCAGTTACGACAGCTTCTCCTACGAGCAGTACTTC. Protein sequence: CASSYDSFSYEQYF.

CDR3 bases: TGTGCCAGCAGTCGAATGAGCGGGGGTAGGAATGAGCAGTTCTTC. The encoded protein is CASSRMSGGRNEQFF. The chain carries TRBV3-1 and TRBJ2-1; 8 bases match TRBD2. Germline assignment: CDR1 LGHDT and CDR2 YNNKEL (reference sequence). The CDR3 totals 15 residues. Losses at the gene ends were 6 bases for V and 7 bases for J; bases not matched to a gene: 11.

This clonotype was detected only a few times. The J gene is TRBJ2-2, the V gene TRBV10-1, with D unclear. CDR1 is WNHNN and CDR2 is SYGVQD in the germline V gene (reference sequence). Trimming removed 0 bases from V and 2 bases from J, with 10 bases in between. The CDR3 covers 16 residues. The CDR3 region is CASSESRAGNTGELFF. The CDR3 DNA reads as TGCGCCAGCAGTGAGTCTAGGGCTGGAAACACCGGGGAGCTGTTTTTT.

This clonotype showed up just a few times. V gene TRBV30 combines with J gene TRBJ2-7; D is unclear. Per the germline V gene, CDR1 is GTSNPN and CDR2 is SVGIG (reference sequence). Deletions cut 2 bases from V and 3 bases from J, with 14 bases between. This CDR3 has 14 amino acids. The CDR3, as DNA: TGTGCCTGGAGTCTTTCGGGCGAGTACTACGAGCAGTACTTC. Encoded protein: CAWSLSGEYYEQYF.